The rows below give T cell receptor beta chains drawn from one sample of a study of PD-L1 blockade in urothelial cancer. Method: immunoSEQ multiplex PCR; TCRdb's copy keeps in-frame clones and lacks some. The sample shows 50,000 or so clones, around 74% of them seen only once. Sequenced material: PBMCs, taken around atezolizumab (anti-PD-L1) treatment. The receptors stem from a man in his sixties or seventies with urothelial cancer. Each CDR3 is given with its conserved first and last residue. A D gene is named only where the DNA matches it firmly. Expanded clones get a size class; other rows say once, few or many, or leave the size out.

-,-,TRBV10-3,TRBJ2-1,TGTGCCATCAGTGAGGGGGGGAACAATGAGCAGTTCTTC,CAISEGGNNEQFF
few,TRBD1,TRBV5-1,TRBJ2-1,TGCGCCAGCAGCCCTCAGACAGGGGGGATTAACAATGAGCAGTTCTTC,CASSPQTGGINNEQFF
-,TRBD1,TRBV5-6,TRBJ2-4,TGTGCCAGCAGCCCTCCCTGGACAGGGGCGACCAAAAACATTCAGTACTTC,CASSPPWTGATKNIQYF
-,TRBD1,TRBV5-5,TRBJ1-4,TGTGCCAGCAGCTCCCGACAGGGCTGGGAAAAACTGTTTTTT,CASSSRQGWEKLFF
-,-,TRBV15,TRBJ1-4,TGTGCCACCAGCAGAGATGGGACAGAAAAACTGTTTTTT,CATSRDGTEKLFF
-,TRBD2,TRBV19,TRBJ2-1,TGTGCCAGTAGTGGCGGTAGCGGGGGCCAATTTTACAATGAGCAGTTCTTC,CASSGGSGGQFYNEQFF
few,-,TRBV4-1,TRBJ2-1,TGCGCCAGCAGCCAAGATCAGAGCGGTGCCTACAATGAGCAGTTCTTC,CASSQDQSGAYNEQFF
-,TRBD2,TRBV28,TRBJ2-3,TGTGCCAGCAGCCGAGCGGGGACGTCAGATACGCAGTATTTT,CASSRAGTSDTQYF
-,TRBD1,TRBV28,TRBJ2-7,TGTGCCAGCCTCACGCCGGGACAGGGACGGTACGAGCAGTACTTC,CASLTPGQGRYEQYF
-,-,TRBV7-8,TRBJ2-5,TGTGCCAGCAGCTTGCTTAGCAGGGCGCAAGAGACCCAGTACTTC,CASSLLSRAQETQYF
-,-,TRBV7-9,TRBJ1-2,TGTGCCAGCAGCAATAGGGGCTCCGGCTACACCTTC,CASSNRGSGYTF
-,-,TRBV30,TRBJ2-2,TGTGCCTGGAGTGTACCGGAGACCGGGGAGCTGTTTTTT,CAWSVPETGELFF
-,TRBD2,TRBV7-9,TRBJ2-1,TGTGCCAGCAGCTTCCGAGCGGGGGTGGTGGATGAGCAGTTCTTC,CASSFRAGVVDEQFF
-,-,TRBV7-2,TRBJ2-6,TGTGCCAGCAGCTTCCAGGGTAATGGGGCCAACGTCCTGACTTTC,CASSFQGNGANVLTF
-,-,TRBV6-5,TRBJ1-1,TGTGCCAGCAGTTACTCGATAGCGCAGATGAACACTGAAGCTTTCTTT,CASSYSIAQMNTEAFF
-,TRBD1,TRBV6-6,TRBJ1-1,TGTGCCAGCAGTGAGACAGGGAGGAACACTGAAGCTTTCTTT,CASSETGRNTEAFF
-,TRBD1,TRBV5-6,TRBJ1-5,TGTGCCAGCAGCCGCAAGGGGGCAGGGCGCAATCAGCCCCAGCATTTT,CASSRKGAGRNQPQHF
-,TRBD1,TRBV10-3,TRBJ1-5,TGTGCCATCAGCCCCGGACAGGGACGACAGCCCCAGCATTTT,CAISPGQGRQPQHF
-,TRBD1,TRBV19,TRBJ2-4,TGTGCCAGTAGTATTGGGGGGGAGGGACAGGGAAGGATTCAGTACTTC,CASSIGGEGQGRIQYF
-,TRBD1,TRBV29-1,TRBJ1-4,TGCAGCGTTGGGACAGGGGCATCTGAAAAACTGTTTTTT,CSVGTGASEKLFF
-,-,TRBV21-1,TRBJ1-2,TGTGCCAGCAGCAAAAAAATTTGGGCCCAGCTCCCCTATGGCTACACCTTC,CASSKKIWAQLPYGYTF
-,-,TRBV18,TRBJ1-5,TGTGCCAGCTCACCGGGAGGGTTGGGCAATCAGCCCCAGCATTTT,CASSPGGLGNQPQHF
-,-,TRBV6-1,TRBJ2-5,TGTGCCAGCAGTGAAGCGCGAGAGACCCAGTACTTC,CASSEARETQYF
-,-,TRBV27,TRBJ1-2,TGTGCCAGCAGCCTACAGGTTAACTATGGCTACACCTTC,CASSLQVNYGYTF
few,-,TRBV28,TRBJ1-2,TGTGCCAGCAGTTCAGGGAATTTGGGCTACACCTTC,CASSSGNLGYTF
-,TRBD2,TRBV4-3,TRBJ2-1,TGCGCCAGCAGCGATAGCGGGAGGGGTTACAATGAGCAGTTCTTC,CASSDSGRGYNEQFF
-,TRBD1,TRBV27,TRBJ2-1,TGTGCCAGCAGCCTTACAGGGGGAGTTGTCAATGAGCAGTTCTTC,CASSLTGGVVNEQFF
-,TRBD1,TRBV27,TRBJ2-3,TGTGCCAGCACCCTCGTACAGGGGGACGGCACAGATACGCAGTATTTT,CASTLVQGDGTDTQYF
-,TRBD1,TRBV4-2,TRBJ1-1,TGTGCCAGCAGCCATGCGACAGGGAAGGGCACTGAAGCTTTCTTT,CASSHATGKGTEAFF
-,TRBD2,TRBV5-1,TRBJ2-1,TGCGCCAGCAGCTTGACCACTAGCGGGACTTCCTCCTACAATGAGCAGTTCTTC,CASSLTTSGTSSYNEQFF
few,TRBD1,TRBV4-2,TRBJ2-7,TGTGCCAGCAGCCAAGGAACAGGGGGCTCCTACGAGCAGTACTTC,CASSQGTGGSYEQYF
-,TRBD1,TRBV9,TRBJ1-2,TGTGCCAGCAGCGTTGACCTCCCGAGACAGGGGACCTCCTATGGCTACACCTTC,CASSVDLPRQGTSYGYTF
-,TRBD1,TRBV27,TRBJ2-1,TGTGCCAGCAGTTCGATACAGGGGGTGAGCTCCTACAATGAGCAGTTCTTC,CASSSIQGVSSYNEQFF
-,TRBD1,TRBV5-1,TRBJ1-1,TGCGCCAGCAGCTTAAATCAGGGGGCCACTGAAGCTTTCTTT,CASSLNQGATEAFF
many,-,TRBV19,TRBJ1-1,TGTGCCAGTAGGGTCTCGGGAAGGCAGGGAGGTGAAGCTTTCTTT,CASRVSGRQGGEAFF
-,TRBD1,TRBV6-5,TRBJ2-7,TGTGCCAGCAGTTTGGGACAGGTCTACGAGCAGTACTTC,CASSLGQVYEQYF
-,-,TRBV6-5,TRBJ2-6,TGTGCCAGCAGTCGGGACTCAGCTGGGGCCAACGTCCTGACTTTC,CASSRDSAGANVLTF
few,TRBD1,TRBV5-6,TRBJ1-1,TGTGCCAGCAGTCGGGTGACAGGGGCTTTCACTGAAGCTTTCTTT,CASSRVTGAFTEAFF
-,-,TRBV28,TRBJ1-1,TGTGCCAGCAGACCGGGGTCTCGGAAAGCTTTCTTT,CASRPGSRKAFF
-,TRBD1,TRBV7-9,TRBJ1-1,TGTGCCAGCAGCAAGACAGGGGGGAGGACTGAAGCTTTCTTT,CASSKTGGRTEAFF
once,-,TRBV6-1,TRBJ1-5,TGTGCCAGCAGTGACTCGACAGGCGATCAGCCCCAGCATTTT,CASSDSTGDQPQHF
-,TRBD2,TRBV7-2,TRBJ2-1,TGTGCCAGCAGCTTTTCGACTAGCGGGGGTACACATGAGCAGTTCTTC,CASSFSTSGGTHEQFF